This T cell receptor beta chain was captured by sequencing in a study of a mutant IDH1 vaccine in newly diagnosed glioma. Across the whole study: There were approximately 60% males and roughly 40% females among treated patients, whose mean age was approximately 40 years. Pretreatment consisted of radiotherapy, temozolomide, or both, with most receiving both.

Study findings and constraints: Shifts in the top peripheral T cell clonotypes seemed unrelated to pseudoprogression.

Time point indicated: baseline, week 1 (first vaccination visit). Treatment reported: pre-vaccination baseline after standard-of-care therapy. Each tumor in the donors was a new WHO grade 3 or 4 astrocytoma, IDH1-mutant and ATRX-lost. As to this clone: Antigen specificity is unknown.

Trimming cost V 5 bases and J 1 base, with 11 bases left between them. This CDR3 region has 15 residues. Per germline, CDR1 SNHLY and CDR2 FYNNEI. TCRdb keeps only in-frame clones here, not all; method: immunoSEQ multiplex PCR. The sample records 80,000 to 100,000 clones, roughly 82% being singletons. The source material was PBMCs, sampled from a glioma patient treated with radiotherapy, temozolomide or both. The origin of this receptor is a man aged 40-49 years with glioma. Some clones in this sample may be carry-over from other donors' samples. The chain combines TRBV2 with TRBJ1-4; D not resolved. DNA of the CDR3: TGTGCCAGCAGTCTCGAGGGTGAAACTAATGAAAAACTGTTTTTT. Translation: CASSLEGETNEKLFF.